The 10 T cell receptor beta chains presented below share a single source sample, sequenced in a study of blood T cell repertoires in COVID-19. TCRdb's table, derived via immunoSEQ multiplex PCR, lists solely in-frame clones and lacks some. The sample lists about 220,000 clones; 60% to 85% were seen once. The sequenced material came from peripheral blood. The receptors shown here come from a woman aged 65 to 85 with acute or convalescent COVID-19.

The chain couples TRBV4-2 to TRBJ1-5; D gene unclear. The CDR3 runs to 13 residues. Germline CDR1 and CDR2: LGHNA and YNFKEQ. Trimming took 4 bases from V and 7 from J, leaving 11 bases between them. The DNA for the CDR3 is TGTGCCAGCAGCCTAACTCCGGGGCAGCCCCAGCATTTT. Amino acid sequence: CASSLTPGQPQHF.

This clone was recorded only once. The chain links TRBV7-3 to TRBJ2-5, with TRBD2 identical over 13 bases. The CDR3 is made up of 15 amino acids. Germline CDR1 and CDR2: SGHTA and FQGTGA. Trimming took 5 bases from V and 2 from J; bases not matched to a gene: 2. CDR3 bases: TGTGCCAGCAGCAGGGGACTAGCGGGGCAAGAGACCCAGTACTTC. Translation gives CASSRGLAGQETQYF.

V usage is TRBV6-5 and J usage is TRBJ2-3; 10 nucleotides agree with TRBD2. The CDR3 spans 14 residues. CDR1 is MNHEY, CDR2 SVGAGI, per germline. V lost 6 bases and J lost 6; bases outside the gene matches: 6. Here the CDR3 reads CASRGAGGLDTQYF. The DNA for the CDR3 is TGTGCCAGCAGAGGAGCGGGGGGGCTGGATACGCAGTATTTT.

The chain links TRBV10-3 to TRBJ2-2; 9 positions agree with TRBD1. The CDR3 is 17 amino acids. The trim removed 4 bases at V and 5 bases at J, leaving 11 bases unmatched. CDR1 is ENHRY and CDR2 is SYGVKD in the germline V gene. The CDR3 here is CAISASGADRGTGELFF. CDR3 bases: TGTGCCATCAGTGCAAGTGGTGCGGACAGGGGTACCGGGGAGCTGTTTTTT.

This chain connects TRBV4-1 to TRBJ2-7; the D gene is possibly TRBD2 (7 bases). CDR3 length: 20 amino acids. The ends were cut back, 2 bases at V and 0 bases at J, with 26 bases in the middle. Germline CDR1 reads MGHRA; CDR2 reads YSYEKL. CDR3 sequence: CASSQKAGALGDRSSYEQYF. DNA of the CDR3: TGCGCCAGCAGCCAAAAGGCGGGGGCGCTCGGAGACCGGAGCTCCTACGAGCAGTACTTC.

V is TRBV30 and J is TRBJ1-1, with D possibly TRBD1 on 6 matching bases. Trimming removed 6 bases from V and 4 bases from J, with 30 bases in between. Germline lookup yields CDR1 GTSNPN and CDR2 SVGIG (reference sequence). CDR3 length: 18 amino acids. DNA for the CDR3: TGTGCCTGCTACCTAGGGGGTAAGGGGGGGACATCGAGCACTGAAGCTTTCTTT. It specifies CACYLGGKGGTSSTEAFF.

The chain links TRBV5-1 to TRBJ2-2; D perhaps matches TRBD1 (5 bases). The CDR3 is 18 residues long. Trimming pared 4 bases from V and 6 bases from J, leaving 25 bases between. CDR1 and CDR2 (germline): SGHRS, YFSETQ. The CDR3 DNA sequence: TGCGCCAGCAGCCCCTATATAGGGGCGCTCGGCGGCCCCGGGGAGCTGTTTTTT. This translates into CASSPYIGALGGPGELFF. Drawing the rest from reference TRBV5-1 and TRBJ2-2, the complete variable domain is KAGVTQTPRYLIKTRGQQVTLSCSPISGHRSVSWYQQTPGQGLQFLFEYFSETQRNKGNFPGRFSGRQFSNSRSEMNVSTLELGDSALYLCASSPYIGALGGPGELFFGEGSRLTVL.

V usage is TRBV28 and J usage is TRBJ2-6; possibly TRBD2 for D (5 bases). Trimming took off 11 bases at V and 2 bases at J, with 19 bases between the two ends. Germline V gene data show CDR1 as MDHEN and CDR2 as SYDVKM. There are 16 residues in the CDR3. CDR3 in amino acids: CASKREGWAGANVLTF. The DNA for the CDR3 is TGTGCCTCCAAAAGAGAGGGTTGGGCTGGGGCCAACGTCCTGACTTTC.

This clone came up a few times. As DNA, the CDR3 is TGCGCCAGCAGCTTGCGCGGGAGGGAAACCGGGGAGCTGTTTTTT. Translation gives CASSLRGRETGELFF. The rearrangement links TRBV5-1 to TRBJ2-2, with TRBD2 matching 9 bases. The V gene end was trimmed by 1 base and the J gene end by 5 bases; junction bases not matched to a gene: 3. Looked up from germline, CDR1 is SGHRS and CDR2 is YFSETQ. The CDR3 has 15 amino acids.

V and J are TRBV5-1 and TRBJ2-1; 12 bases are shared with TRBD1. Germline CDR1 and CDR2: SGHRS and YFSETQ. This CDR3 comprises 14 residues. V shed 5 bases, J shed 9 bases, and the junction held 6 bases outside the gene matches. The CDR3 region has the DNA TGCGCCAGCAGTCCCGGGACAGGGGGCCTTGAGCAGTTCTTC. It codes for CASSPGTGGLEQFF.